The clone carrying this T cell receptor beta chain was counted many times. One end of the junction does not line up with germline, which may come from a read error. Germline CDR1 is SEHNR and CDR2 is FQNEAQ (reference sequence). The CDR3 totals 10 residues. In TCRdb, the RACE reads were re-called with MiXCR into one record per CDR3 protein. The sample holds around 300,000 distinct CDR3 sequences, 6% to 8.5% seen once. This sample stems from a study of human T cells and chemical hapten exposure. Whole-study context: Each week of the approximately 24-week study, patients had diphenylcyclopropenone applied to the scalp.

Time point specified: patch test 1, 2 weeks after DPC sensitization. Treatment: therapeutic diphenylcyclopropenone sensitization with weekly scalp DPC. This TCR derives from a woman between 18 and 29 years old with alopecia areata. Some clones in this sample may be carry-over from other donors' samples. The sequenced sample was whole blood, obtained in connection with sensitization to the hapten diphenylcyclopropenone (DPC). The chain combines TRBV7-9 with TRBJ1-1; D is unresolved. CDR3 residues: CASSLGKLTF. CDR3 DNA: TGTGCCAGCAGCTTAGGGAAGCTTACTTTT.